These 12 T cell receptor beta chains originate from one sample sequenced in a study of cytomegalovirus exposure and HLA in healthy donors. Assay: immunoSEQ multiplex PCR; the TCRdb copy retains only in-frame clones and omits some. The table shows fewer than 200,000 clones, with less than 85% occurring only once. Sequencing was carried out using PBMCs. The source of these receptors is a young man in good health and CMV-seropositive.

The rearrangement joins TRBV14 to TRBJ1-1; D remains unclear. V was trimmed by 0 bases and J by 10 bases, leaving 6 bases between them. The CDR3 is made up of 11 amino acids. CDR1 SGHDN and CDR2 FVKESK come from the germline V gene. The CDR3 sequence is CASSQDVRAFF. CDR3 nucleotide sequence: TGTGCCAGCAGCCAAGATGTTAGAGCTTTCTTT.

This CDR3 reads CASSPPGTSGGPLGYEQYF. CDR3 DNA: TGTGCCAGCAGCCCTCCCGGGACTAGCGGGGGACCCCTGGGCTACGAGCAGTACTTC. J is TRBJ2-7 and V is TRBV7-3; 14 bases match TRBD2. The CDR3 runs to 19 residues. The trim removed 5 bases at V and 3 bases at J, leaving 15 bases unmatched. Germline loops: CDR1 SGHTA, CDR2 FQGTGA.

This chain uses TRBV6-1 with TRBJ1-1, with 8 positions matching TRBD1. CDR3 length: 14 residues. Germline CDR1 is MNHNS and CDR2 is SASEGT. J lost 3 bases, V lost 6 bases, and 6 bases had no gene match. CDR3 residues: CASRDGQGYTEAFF. The CDR3 nucleotides read TGTGCCAGCAGGGACGGACAGGGATACACTGAAGCTTTCTTT.

The chain is built from TRBV12-5 and TRBJ1-5; no definite D call. Trimming pared 1 base from V and 5 bases from J, leaving 9 bases between. Germline values: CDR1 LGHNT, CDR2 FRNRAP. This CDR3 has 14 residues. CDR3 coding DNA: TGTGCTAGTGGTTTGGACACCCTTCATCAGCCCCAGCATTTT. It is translated as CASGLDTLHQPQHF.

As DNA, the CDR3 is TGTGCCAGCAGTTACTCCGGGTCATCCCTTGAAGCTTTCTTT. It yields the protein CASSYSGSSLEAFF. The chain employs TRBV6-5 and TRBJ1-1; D not certain. The CDR3 has 14 residues. Germline V gene sequence: CDR1 MNHEY, CDR2 SVGAGI. The V and J ends lost 0 bases and 7 bases respectively, with 12 bases between them.

The table lists this clone with a few counts. This CDR3 is also generated by other DNA sequences in the sample. The rearrangement uses TRBV27 and TRBJ1-1; 9 positions match TRBD1. Germline loops: CDR1 MNHEY, CDR2 SMNVEV (reference sequence). J gave up 2 bases and V 4 bases, and 8 bases lay outside the gene matches. The CDR3 has 16 amino acids. The chain's CDR3 is CASSSDRGRGNTEAFF. CDR3 nucleotides: TGTGCCAGCAGTTCCGACAGGGGGAGGGGTAACACTGAAGCTTTCTTT.

This clone was detected only once. CDR3 region: CAMGQGSQPQHF. CDR3 in DNA: TGTGCCATGGGACAGGGGAGTCAGCCCCAGCATTTT. The rearrangement uses TRBV6-1 and TRBJ1-5; 10 bases agree with TRBD1. V lost 10 bases to trimming and J lost 6 bases; unmatched junction nucleotides: 3. Germline CDR1 and CDR2: MNHNS and SASEGT. The CDR3 length is 12 residues.

This chain links TRBV7-9 with TRBJ1-2; TRBD1 matches at 9 bases. Germline V gene sequence: CDR1 SEHNR, CDR2 FQNEAQ (reference sequence). The V gene end was trimmed by 3 bases and the J gene end by 6 bases; junction bases not matched to a gene: 2. This CDR3 has 13 residues. CDR3: CASSLGTGHGYTF. CDR3 coding DNA: TGTGCCAGCAGCTTGGGGACAGGGCATGGCTACACCTTC.

The genes are TRBV11-2 and TRBJ2-6, with 15 bases identical to TRBD2. Unmatched junction bases numbered 3, after V lost 4 bases and J lost 2 bases. Germline V gene lookup returns CDR1 SGHAT and CDR2 FQNNGV. This CDR3 has 18 residues. CDR3 coding DNA: TGTGCCAGCAGCTCGGGGACTAGCGGGAGGACTGGGGCCAACGTCCTGACTTTC. Translating it yields CASSSGTSGRTGANVLTF.

The CDR3 sequence is CASSLVGTSGRARMGEQYF. CDR3 bases: TGCGCCAGCAGCTTGGTTGGGACTAGCGGGAGGGCCCGAATGGGCGAGCAGTACTTC. The chain links TRBV5-1 to TRBJ2-7, with 16 bases matching TRBD2. Germline lookup yields CDR1 SGHRS and CDR2 YFSETQ. This CDR3 spans 19 amino acids. Trimming cost V 0 bases and J 6 bases; bases outside gene matches: 12.

The rearrangement links TRBV27 to TRBJ2-1; 12 positions match TRBD1. The V segment lost 4 bases and the J segment 1 base; nucleotides outside the gene matches: 8. This CDR3 has 18 amino acids. Germline CDR1 reads MNHEY; CDR2 reads SMNVEV (reference sequence). This CDR3 is CASSSSRDRGRSYNEQFF. CDR3 bases: TGTGCCAGCAGTTCGTCCCGGGACAGGGGGCGATCCTACAATGAGCAGTTCTTC.

The chain links TRBV27 to TRBJ2-7; D may be TRBD1 (6 bases). Germline loops: CDR1 MNHEY, CDR2 SMNVEV (reference sequence). V lost 3 bases and J 7 bases, leaving 13 bases between the germline ends. There are 13 residues in the CDR3. The CDR3 DNA reads TGTGCCAGCAGTTTGACAGGACTTGAGGAGCAGTACTTC. Protein product: CASSLTGLEEQYF.